This TCR beta chain was sequenced during a study of blood T cell repertoires in COVID-19 (dated by TCRdb to 2018 to 2021). Broadly, across the study: Collaborator samples came from the United States, Italy and Spain and covered acute and convalescent phases of COVID-19. The prospective study material was composed of cDNA or gDNA derived from T cells, B-cell-depleted T cells, or PBMCs. The dataset comprised deeply sampled blood TCRbeta repertoires from subjects exposed to, actively infected with, or recovered from COVID-19. The repertoires were released in a freely available public database intended as a resource for research on the immune response to SARS-CoV-2. Samples came from the ongoing ImmuneRACE study (first 160 participants) plus 1,254 subjects from 6 global collaborators. A de-identified subject ID, COVID-19 status, age in years and sex were almost always included in the sample metadata. Where available, HLA class I and class II types were taken from metadata supplied by the sample provider and were not determined by assay-based typing.

Collaborating institutions collected whole blood in K2EDTA tubes following their own protocols. For TCRbeta analysis, collaborator samples were shipped as frozen whole blood, as isolated PBMCs, or as DNA extracted from either sample type. TCRbeta CDR3 regions were amplified from genomic DNA by means of the immunoSEQ Assay, a bias-controlled multiplex PCR. The study's own analysis went as follows. Nucleated cell counts per sample were estimated from amplification of reference gene primers within the assay. To quantify the absolute abundance of each unique TCRbeta CDR3 rearrangement, sequence reads were collapsed and filtered. For each sample, productive Simpson clonality was calculated as the square root of Simpson's diversity index over productive rearrangements. TCRdb re-hosts the immuneACCESS table, in-frame sequences only. Its copies lack some clones; in the studies checked, an unresolved V gene accounts for under half of them, and the cause for the rest is not known. The D gene and trimming were derived from the DNA, and the V and J assignments and clone size from that table. Here the sample has roughly 14,000 clones; approximately 92% occur a single time. 6.5% to 8% of the sample comes from the top ten.

Broader findings and caveats from the paper: Clinical and demographic metadata were provided uncurated, with the amount varying by source and participant.

Trimming removed 0 bases from V and 2 bases from J; the gene matches leave 11 bases unexplained. The cysteine opens and the phenylalanine closes a CDR3 of 19 amino acids. Only the CDR3 region is kept as DNA, spanning 57 bases read in frame from base 1. Per the germline V gene, KGHDR is the CDR1 and SFDVKD is the CDR2. A remark on this clone: Its specific antigen is unknown. Base qualities are not provided; no much larger clone lies one nucleotide away.

The V and J genes are TRBV24-1 and TRBJ2-3, and TRBD2 aligns with 9 junction nucleotides. This TCR derives from a human donor with active COVID-19. The donor label of this sample is uncertain. The specimen was peripheral blood. The DNA reads TGTGCCACCAGTGATTTGAGGGGCGGGGAGCGGGGGGCCACAGATACGCAGTATTTT. It is translated as CATSDLRGGERGATDTQYF.